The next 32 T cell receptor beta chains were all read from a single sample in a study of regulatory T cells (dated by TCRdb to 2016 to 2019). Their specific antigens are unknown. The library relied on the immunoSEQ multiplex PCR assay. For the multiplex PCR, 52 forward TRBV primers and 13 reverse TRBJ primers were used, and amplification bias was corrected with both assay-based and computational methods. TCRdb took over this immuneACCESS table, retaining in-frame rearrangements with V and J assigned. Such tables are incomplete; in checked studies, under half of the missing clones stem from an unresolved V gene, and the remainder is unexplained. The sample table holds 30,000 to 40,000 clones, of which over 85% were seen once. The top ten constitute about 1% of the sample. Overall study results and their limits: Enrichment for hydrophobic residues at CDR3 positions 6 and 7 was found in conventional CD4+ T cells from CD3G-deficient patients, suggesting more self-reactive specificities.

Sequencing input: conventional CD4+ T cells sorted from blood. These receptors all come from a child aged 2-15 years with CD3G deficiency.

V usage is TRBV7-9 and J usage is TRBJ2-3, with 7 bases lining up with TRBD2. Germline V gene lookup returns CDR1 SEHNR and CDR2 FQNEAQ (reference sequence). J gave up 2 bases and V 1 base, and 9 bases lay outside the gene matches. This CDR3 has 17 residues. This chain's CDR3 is CASSLGVAAGYTDTQYF. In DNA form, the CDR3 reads TGTGCCAGCAGCTTAGGGGTTGCAGCGGGATACACAGATACGCAGTATTTT.

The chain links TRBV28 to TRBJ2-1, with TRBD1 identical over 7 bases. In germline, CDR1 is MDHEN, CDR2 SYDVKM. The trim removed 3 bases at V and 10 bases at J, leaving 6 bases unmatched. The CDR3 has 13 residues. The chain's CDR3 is CASSFGDRAEQFF. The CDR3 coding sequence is TGTGCCAGCAGTTTCGGAGACAGGGCGGAGCAGTTCTTC. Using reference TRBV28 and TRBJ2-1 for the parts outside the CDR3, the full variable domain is DVKVTQSSRYLVKRTGEKVFLECVQDMDHENMFWYRQDPGLGLRLIYFSYDVKMKEKGDIPEGYSVSREKKERFSLILESASTNQTSMYLCASSFGDRAEQFFGPGTRLTVL.

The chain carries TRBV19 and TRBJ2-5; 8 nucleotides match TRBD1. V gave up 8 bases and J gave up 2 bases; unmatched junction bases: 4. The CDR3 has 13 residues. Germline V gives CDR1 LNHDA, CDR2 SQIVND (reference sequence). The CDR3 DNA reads TGTGCCAGTTCGGGGACAGGACAAGAGACCCAGTACTTC. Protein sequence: CASSGTGQETQYF. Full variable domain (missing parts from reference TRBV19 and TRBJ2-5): DGGITQSPKYLFRKEGQNVTLSCEQNLNHDAMYWYRQDPGQGLRLIYYSQIVNDFQKGDIAEGYSVSREKKESFPLTVTSAQKNPTAFYLCASSGTGQETQYFGPGTRLLVL.

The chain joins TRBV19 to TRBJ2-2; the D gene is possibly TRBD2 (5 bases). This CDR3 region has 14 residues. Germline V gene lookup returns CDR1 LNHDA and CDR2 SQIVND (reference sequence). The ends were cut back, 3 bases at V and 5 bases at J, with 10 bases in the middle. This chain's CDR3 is CASSMERGTGELFF. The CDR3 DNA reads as TGTGCCAGTAGTATGGAAAGAGGGACCGGGGAGCTGTTTTTT.

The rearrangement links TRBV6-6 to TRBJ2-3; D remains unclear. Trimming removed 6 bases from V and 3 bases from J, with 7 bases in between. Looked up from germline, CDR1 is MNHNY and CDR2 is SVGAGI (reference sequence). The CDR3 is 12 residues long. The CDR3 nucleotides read TGTGCCAGCAGCCCCCGGACAGATACGCAGTATTTT. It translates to CASSPRTDTQYF.

Here the CDR3 DNA reads TGTGCCAGCAGCACACCGGACAGCTCTGAAGCTTTCTTT. Amino acid sequence: CASSTPDSSEAFF. The chain employs TRBV7-9 and TRBJ1-1, with D perhaps TRBD1 (6 bases). V was pared by 5 bases and J by 6 bases, with 13 bases between. The CDR3 consists of 13 residues. Per germline, CDR1 SEHNR and CDR2 FQNEAQ (reference sequence).

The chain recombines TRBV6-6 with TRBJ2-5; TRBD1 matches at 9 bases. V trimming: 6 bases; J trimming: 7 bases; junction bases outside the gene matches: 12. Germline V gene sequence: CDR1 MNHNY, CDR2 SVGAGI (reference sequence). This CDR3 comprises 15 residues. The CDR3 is CASSRPGQGFRTQYF. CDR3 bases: TGTGCCAGCAGCCGACCGGGACAGGGTTTTCGGACCCAGTACTTC.

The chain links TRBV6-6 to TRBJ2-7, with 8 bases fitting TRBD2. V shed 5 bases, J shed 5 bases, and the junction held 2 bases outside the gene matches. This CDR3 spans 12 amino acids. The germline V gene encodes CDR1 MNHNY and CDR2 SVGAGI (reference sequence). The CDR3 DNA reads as TGTGCCAGCAGTAGCGGGAGCCACGAGCAGTACTTC. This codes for CASSSGSHEQYF.

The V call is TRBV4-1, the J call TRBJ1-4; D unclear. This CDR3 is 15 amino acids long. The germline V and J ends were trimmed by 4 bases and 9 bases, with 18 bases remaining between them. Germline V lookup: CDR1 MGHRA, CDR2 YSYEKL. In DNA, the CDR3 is TGCGCCAGCAGCCTTACGGGCAGAGGCCAGAAAAAACTGTTTTTT. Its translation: CASSLTGRGQKKLFF.

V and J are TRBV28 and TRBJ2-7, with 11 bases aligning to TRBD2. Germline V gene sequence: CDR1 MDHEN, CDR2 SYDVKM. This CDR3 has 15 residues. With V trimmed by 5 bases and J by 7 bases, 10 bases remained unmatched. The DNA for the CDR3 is TGTGCCAGCAGTCTACCGACTAGCGGGAATGGGGAGCAGTACTTC. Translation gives CASSLPTSGNGEQYF. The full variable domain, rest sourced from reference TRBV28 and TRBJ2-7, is DVKVTQSSRYLVKRTGEKVFLECVQDMDHENMFWYRQDPGLGLRLIYFSYDVKMKEKGDIPEGYSVSREKKERFSLILESASTNQTSMYLCASSLPTSGNGEQYFGPGTRLTVT.

Here the CDR3 reads CASSEWGEQYF. DNA for the CDR3: TGTGCCAGCAGTGAATGGGGGGAGCAGTACTTC. J is TRBJ2-7 and V is TRBV6-1; D is tentatively TRBD1 or TRBD2 (5 bases each). Trimming left V 2 bases short and J 7 bases short, with 6 bases between. Germline-derived CDR1 and CDR2 are MNHNS and SASEGT. The length of the CDR3 is 11 residues.

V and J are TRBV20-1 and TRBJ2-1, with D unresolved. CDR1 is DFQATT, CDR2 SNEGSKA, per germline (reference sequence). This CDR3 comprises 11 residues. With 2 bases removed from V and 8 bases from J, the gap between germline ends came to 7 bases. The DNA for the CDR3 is TGCAGTGCTAGAAGGGCGTATGAGCAGTTCTTC. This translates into CSARRAYEQFF.

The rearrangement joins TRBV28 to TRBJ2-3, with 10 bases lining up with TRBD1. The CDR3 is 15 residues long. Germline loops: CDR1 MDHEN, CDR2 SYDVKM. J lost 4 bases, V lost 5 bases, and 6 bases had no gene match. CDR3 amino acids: CASSRPGTGADTQYF. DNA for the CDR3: TGTGCCAGCAGTCGTCCCGGGACAGGGGCAGATACGCAGTATTTT.

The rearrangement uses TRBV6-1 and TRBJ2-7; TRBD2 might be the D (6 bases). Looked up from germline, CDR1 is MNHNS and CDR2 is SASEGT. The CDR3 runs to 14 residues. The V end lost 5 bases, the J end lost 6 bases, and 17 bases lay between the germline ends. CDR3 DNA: TGTGCCAGCAGTACCCGGGGGACTCTCCCCGAGCAGTACTTC. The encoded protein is CASSTRGTLPEQYF.

CDR3 nucleotide sequence: TGTGCCAGTCGCCCAAATAAGGGGGGCTCTGGGGCCAACGTCCTGACTTTC. Translating gives CASRPNKGGSGANVLTF. The J gene is TRBJ2-6, the V gene TRBV19; D possibly matches TRBD1 or TRBD2 (6 bases each). The CDR3 consists of 17 residues. CDR1 is LNHDA and CDR2 is SQIVND in the germline V gene (reference sequence). The germline V and J ends were trimmed by 8 bases and 0 bases, with 17 bases remaining between them.

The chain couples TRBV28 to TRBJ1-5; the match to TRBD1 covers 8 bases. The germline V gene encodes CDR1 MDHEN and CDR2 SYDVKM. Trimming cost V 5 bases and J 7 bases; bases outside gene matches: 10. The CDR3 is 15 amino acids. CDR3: CASSPSRGQGQPQHF. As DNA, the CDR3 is TGTGCCAGCAGTCCCTCCAGGGGGCAGGGGCAGCCCCAGCATTTT.

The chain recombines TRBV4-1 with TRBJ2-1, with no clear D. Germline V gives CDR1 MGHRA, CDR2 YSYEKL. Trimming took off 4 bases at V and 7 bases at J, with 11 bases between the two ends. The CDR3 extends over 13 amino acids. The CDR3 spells CASSPRPRNEQFF. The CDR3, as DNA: TGCGCCAGCAGCCCACGTCCTCGAAATGAGCAGTTCTTC.

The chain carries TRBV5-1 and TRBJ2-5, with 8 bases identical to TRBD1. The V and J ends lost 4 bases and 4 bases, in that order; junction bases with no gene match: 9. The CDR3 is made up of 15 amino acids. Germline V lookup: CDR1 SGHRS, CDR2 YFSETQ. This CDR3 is CASSPTGARGETQYF. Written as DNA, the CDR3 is TGCGCCAGCAGCCCGACAGGGGCAAGAGGAGAGACCCAGTACTTC.

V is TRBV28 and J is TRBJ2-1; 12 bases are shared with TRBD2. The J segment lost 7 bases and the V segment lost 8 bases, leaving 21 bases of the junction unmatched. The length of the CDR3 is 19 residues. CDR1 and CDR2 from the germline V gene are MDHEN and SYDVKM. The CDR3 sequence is CASSYRGILAGGPGNEQFF. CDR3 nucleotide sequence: TGTGCCAGCTCCTACCGGGGGATTCTAGCGGGAGGGCCAGGGAATGAGCAGTTCTTC.

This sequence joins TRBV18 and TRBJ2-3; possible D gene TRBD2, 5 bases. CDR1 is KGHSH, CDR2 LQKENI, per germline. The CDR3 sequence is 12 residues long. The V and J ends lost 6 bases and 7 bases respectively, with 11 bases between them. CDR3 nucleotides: TGTGCCAGCTCCCCGGGGAAGAATACGCAGTATTTT. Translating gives CASSPGKNTQYF.

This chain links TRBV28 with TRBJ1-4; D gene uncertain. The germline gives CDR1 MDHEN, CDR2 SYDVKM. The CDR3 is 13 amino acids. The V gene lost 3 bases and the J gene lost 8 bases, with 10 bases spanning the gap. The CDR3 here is CASSLGREEKLFF. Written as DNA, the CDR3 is TGTGCCAGCAGTTTGGGTCGAGAGGAAAAACTGTTTTTT.

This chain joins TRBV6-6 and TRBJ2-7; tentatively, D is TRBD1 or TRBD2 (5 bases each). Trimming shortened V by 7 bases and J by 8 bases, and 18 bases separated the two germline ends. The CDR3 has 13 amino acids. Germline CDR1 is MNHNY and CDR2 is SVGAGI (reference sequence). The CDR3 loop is CASTEGTLGKQYF. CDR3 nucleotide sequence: TGTGCCAGCACCGAAGGGACCCTGGGCAAGCAGTACTTC.

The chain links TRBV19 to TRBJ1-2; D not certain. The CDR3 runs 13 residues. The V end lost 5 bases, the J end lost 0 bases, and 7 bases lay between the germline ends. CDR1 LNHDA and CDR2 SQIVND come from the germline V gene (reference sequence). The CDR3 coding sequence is TGTGCCAGTAGTGTCACAGCTAACTATGGCTACACCTTC. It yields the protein CASSVTANYGYTF.

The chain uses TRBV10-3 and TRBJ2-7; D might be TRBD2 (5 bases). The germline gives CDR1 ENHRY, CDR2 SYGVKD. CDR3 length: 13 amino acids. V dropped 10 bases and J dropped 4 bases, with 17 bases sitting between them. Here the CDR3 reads CATSRTESYEQYF. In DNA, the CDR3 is TGTGCCACTAGCCGGACTGAATCTTACGAGCAGTACTTC.

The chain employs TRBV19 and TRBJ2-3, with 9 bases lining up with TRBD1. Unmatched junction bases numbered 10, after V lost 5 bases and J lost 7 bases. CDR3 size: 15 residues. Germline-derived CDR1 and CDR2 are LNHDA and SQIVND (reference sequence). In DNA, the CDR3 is TGTGCCAGTAGTGCCACAGGGGGCTCCGCACATACGCAGTATTTT. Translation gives CASSATGGSAHTQYF. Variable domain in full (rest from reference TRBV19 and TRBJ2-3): DGGITQSPKYLFRKEGQNVTLSCEQNLNHDAMYWYRQDPGQGLRLIYYSQIVNDFQKGDIAEGYSVSREKKESFPLTVTSAQKNPTAFYLCASSATGGSAHTQYFGPGTRLTVL.

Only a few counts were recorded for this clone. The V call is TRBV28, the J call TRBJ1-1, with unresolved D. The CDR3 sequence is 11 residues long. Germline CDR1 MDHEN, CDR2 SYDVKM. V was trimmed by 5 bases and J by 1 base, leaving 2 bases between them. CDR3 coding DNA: TGTGCCAGCAGTGAGAACACTGAAGCTTTCTTT. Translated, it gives CASSENTEAFF.

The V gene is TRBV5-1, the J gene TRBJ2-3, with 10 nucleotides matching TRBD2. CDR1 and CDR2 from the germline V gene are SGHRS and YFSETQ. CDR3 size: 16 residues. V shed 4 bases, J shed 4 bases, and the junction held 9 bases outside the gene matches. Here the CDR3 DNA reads TGCGCCAGCAGCCTCGGACTTAGCGGGAGGTCAGATACGCAGTATTTT. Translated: CASSLGLSGRSDTQYF.

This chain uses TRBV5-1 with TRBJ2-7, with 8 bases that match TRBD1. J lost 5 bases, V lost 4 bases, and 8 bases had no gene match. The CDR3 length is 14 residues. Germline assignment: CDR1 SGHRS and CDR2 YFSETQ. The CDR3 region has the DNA TGCGCCAGCAGCCCGACAGGGGTCATGGACGAGCAGTACTTC. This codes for CASSPTGVMDEQYF.

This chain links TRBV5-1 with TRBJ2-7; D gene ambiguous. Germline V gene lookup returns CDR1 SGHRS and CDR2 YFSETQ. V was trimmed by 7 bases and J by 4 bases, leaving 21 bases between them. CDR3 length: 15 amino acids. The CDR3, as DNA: TGCGCCAGCCCCCCACGTAGGAGCATCCTTTACGAGCAGTACTTC. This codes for CASPPRRSILYEQYF.

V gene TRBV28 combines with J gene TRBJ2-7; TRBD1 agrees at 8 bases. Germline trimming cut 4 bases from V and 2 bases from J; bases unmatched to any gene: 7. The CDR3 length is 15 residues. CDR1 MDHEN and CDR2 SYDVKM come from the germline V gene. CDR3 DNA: TGTGCCAGCAGTTCTACCTGGACAGGGACCTACGAGCAGTACTTC. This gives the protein CASSSTWTGTYEQYF.

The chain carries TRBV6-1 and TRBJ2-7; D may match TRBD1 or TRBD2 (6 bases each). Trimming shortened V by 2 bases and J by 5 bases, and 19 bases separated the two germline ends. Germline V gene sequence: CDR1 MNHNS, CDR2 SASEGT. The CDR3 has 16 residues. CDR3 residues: CASSERQRGVQDEQYF. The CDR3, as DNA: TGTGCCAGCAGTGAACGCCAGAGGGGGGTTCAGGACGAGCAGTACTTC.

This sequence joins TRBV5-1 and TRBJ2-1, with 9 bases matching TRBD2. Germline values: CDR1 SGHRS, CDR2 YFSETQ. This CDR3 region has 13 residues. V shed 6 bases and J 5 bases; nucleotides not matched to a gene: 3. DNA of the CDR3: TGCGCCAGCAAGGCGGGAGGGCACAATGAGCAGTTCTTC. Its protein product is CASKAGGHNEQFF.